This T cell receptor beta chain was observed in a study of human T cells and chemical hapten exposure. Study-wide context: DPC at 0.01% went onto the upper back in patch tests, read at 6 days. Study conclusions and caveats: With DPC sensitization, TCRs exceeding 1 in 1000 frequency showed no change.

This clonotype was detected many times. Its antigen is undetermined. As to time point: patch test 2, 6 weeks after DPC sensitization. Treatment meaning: therapeutic diphenylcyclopropenone sensitization with weekly scalp DPC. Patch tests were applied only after blood draws. Unique molecular identifiers were attached to individual cDNA molecules within the library. A single record per CDR3 protein comes from TCRdb applying MiXCR to the RACE reads. The table includes a few hundred thousand distinct CDR3 sequences, about 6% detected once. The V end was cut by 6 bases, the J end by 4 bases, with 12 bases between. Germline loops: CDR1 MNHEY, CDR2 SVGAGI. CDR3 size: 13 residues.

The chain joins TRBV6-5 to TRBJ1-2; unclear D gene. The specimen comprised whole blood, sampled in connection with sensitization to the hapten diphenylcyclopropenone (DPC). The clonotype originates from a woman younger than 30 with alopecia areata. Some clones in this sample may be carry-over from other donors' samples. The CDR3 nucleotides read TGTGCCAGCAGGCGGACCACTACCTATGGCTACACCTTC. Translated: CASRRTTTYGYTF.